The 13 T cell receptor beta chains below all came from one sample that was sequenced in a study of response to subunit inactivated influenza vaccine. TCRdb independently ran MiXCR on the RT-PCR reads; one entry per CDR3 protein. The table has around 490,000 distinct CDR3 sequences, 6.5% to 8% seen once. The source material was PBMCs from blood, sampled less than 25 months after vaccination. The receptor source for this set is a man between 50 and 75 years old who received an inactivated influenza vaccine.

The chain employs TRBV3-1 and TRBJ1-2; tentative D call: TRBD1 (5 bases). CDR3 length: 14 residues. Deletions cut 0 bases from V and 2 bases from J, with 7 bases between. The germline V gene encodes CDR1 LGHDT and CDR2 YNNKEL (reference sequence). In DNA form, the CDR3 reads TGTGCCAGCAGCCAAGAATGGGGGAACTATGGCTACACCTTC. Protein product: CASSQEWGNYGYTF.

The chain uses TRBV19 and TRBJ2-3; TRBD2 might be the D (6 bases). This CDR3 has 16 amino acids. Germline V gene sequence: CDR1 LNHDA, CDR2 SQIVND (reference sequence). The V end was cut by 3 bases, the J end by 1 base, with 14 bases between. The CDR3 nucleotides read TGTGCCAGTAGTATTCGGGCCCCGGGAGGCACAGATACGCAGTATTTT. Protein: CASSIRAPGGTDTQYF.

CDR3 in DNA: TGCAGTGCTTGGGACAGCCAAACGGACGAGCAGTACTTC. Protein sequence: CSAWDSQTDEQYF. The genes are TRBV20-1 and TRBJ2-7; 7 positions agree with TRBD1. Germline V lookup: CDR1 DFQATT, CDR2 SNEGSKA (reference sequence). The CDR3 has 13 amino acids. With 5 bases clipped from V and 5 bases from J, the junction kept 9 bases outside the gene matches.

In its sample, this clonotype was seen many times. CDR3 nucleotide sequence: TGCAGCGTTGATCCTTCTAGCACAGATACGCAGTATTTT. Protein sequence: CSVDPSSTDTQYF. The V and J genes are TRBV29-1 and TRBJ2-3; D is unclear. Trimming shortened V by 3 bases and J by 0 bases, and 7 bases separated the two germline ends. The CDR3 is made up of 13 amino acids. Germline loops: CDR1 SQVTM, CDR2 ANQGSEA.

The V call is TRBV5-1, the J call TRBJ2-7; TRBD1 aligns across 8 bases. Losses at the gene ends were 4 bases for V and 3 bases for J; bases not matched to a gene: 12. Germline V gene lookup returns CDR1 SGHRS and CDR2 YFSETQ. The CDR3 runs to 16 residues. CDR3 sequence (DNA): TGCGCCAGCAGCGGCGCCGGGACAGGAGGTGTCTACGAGCAGTACTTC. It translates to CASSGAGTGGVYEQYF.

This clonotype was observed a few times. The chain links TRBV5-1 to TRBJ2-7; unclear D gene. Germline lookup yields CDR1 SGHRS and CDR2 YFSETQ. With 6 bases removed from V and 6 bases from J, the gap between germline ends came to 19 bases. This CDR3 is 14 amino acids long. CDR3 sequence (DNA): TGCGCCAGCACCCTGACACCGATGAGTGGCGAGCAGTACTTC. It yields the protein CASTLTPMSGEQYF.

This chain joins TRBV7-2 and TRBJ2-7; 7 bases line up with TRBD1. Trimming removed 4 bases from V and 1 base from J; junction bases left unmatched: 4. The CDR3 extends over 14 amino acids. Germline V gene lookup returns CDR1 SGHTA and CDR2 FQGNSA. Written as DNA, the CDR3 is TGTGCCAGCAGCTCCCTGACAGGGTCCTACGAGCAGTACTTC. Translating gives CASSSLTGSYEQYF. Looking up the rest from reference TRBV7-2 and TRBJ2-7 gives the full variable domain: GAGVSQSPSNKVTEKGKDVELRCDPISGHTALYWYRQSLGQGLEFLIYFQGNSAPDKSGLPSDRFSAERTGGSVSTLTIQRTQQEDSAVYLCASSSLTGSYEQYFGPGTRLTVT.

The chain has TRBV7-8 and TRBJ2-7; 7 nucleotides match TRBD2. Germline lookup yields CDR1 SGHVS and CDR2 FQNEAQ. V lost 4 bases and J lost 2; bases outside the gene matches: 11. CDR3 length equals 16 residues. The CDR3 nucleotides are TGTGCCAGCAGCTCACATCGCCTAGCGGTAACCTACGAGCAGTACTTC. Its protein product is CASSSHRLAVTYEQYF.

The V call is TRBV7-2, the J call TRBJ2-3; possible D gene TRBD2, 5 bases. The germline V gene has CDR1 SGHTA and CDR2 FQGNSA. The CDR3 loop spans 12 amino acids. Deletions cut 5 bases from V and 6 bases from J, with 9 bases between. CDR3 in amino acids: CASSHSVDTQYF. CDR3 bases: TGTGCCAGCAGCCATAGCGTGGATACGCAGTATTTT.

The chain employs TRBV4-2 and TRBJ2-1, with a tentative D call TRBD2 (6 bases). This CDR3 contains 15 residues. Trimming took off 1 base at V and 8 bases at J, with 15 bases between the two ends. The germline gives CDR1 LGHNA, CDR2 YNFKEQ. The CDR3 region has the DNA TGTGCCAGCAGCCAAGGCGGGAACGGTCGGGATGAGCAGTTCTTC. Its translation: CASSQGGNGRDEQFF.

This clonotype was counted ten times or more. The gene calls are TRBV29-1 and TRBJ2-2, with D perhaps matching TRBD2 (6 bases). This CDR3 is 15 amino acids long. Per the germline V gene, CDR1 is SQVTM and CDR2 is ANQGSEA. Trimming cost V 5 bases and J 2 bases, with 15 bases left between them. CDR3 region: CSVRGGGINTGELFF. The CDR3 coding sequence is TGCAGCGTTCGGGGTGGAGGGATAAACACCGGGGAGCTGTTTTTT.

This chain connects TRBV15 to TRBJ2-7; D is possibly TRBD1 or TRBD2 (5 bases each). Deletions cut 5 bases from V and 6 bases from J, with 11 bases between. Germline V gene sequence: CDR1 LNHNV, CDR2 YYDKDF (reference sequence). The length of the CDR3 is 12 residues. CDR3 nucleotide sequence: TGTGCCACCAGCCCTGAGGGGTTCGAGCAGTACTTC. This sequence encodes CATSPEGFEQYF.

This chain uses TRBV5-1 with TRBJ2-7; 10 nucleotides line up with TRBD2. Trimming took 4 bases from V and 2 from J; bases not matched to a gene: 6. CDR1 is SGHRS and CDR2 is YFSETQ in the germline V gene. The CDR3 has 15 amino acids. CDR3 loop: CASSPSSGGAYEQYF. The CDR3 coding sequence is TGCGCCAGCAGCCCCTCTAGCGGGGGAGCCTACGAGCAGTACTTC. The full variable domain, with the rest looked up from reference TRBV5-1 and TRBJ2-7, is KAGVTQTPRYLIKTRGQQVTLSCSPISGHRSVSWYQQTPGQGLQFLFEYFSETQRNKGNFPGRFSGRQFSNSRSEMNVSTLELGDSALYLCASSPSSGGAYEQYFGPGTRLTVT.